This TCR beta chain was documented in a study of control samples from healthy donors and cancer patients. The repertoire was sequenced with immunoSEQ multiplex PCR; TCRdb's copy has only in-frame clones and lacks some. Seen here are about 82,000 clones, 87% observed once, and the top ten hold 20%. The CDR3 consists of 14 residues. CDR1 and CDR2 (germline): MNHEY, SVGAGI. V lost 3 bases to trimming and J lost 3 bases; unmatched junction nucleotides: 5. The receptor was derived from a middle-aged man in good health. The chain uses TRBV6-5 and TRBJ2-7, with 7 bases lining up with TRBD1. The sample was blood. The CDR3 spells CASSYDRDRYEQYF. Written as DNA, the CDR3 is TGTGCCAGCAGTTATGACAGGGATCGCTACGAGCAGTACTTC.